Sequencing of this T cell receptor beta chain was carried out in a study of blood T cells in healthy people across ages. The CDR3 has 14 residues. Trimming stripped 8 bases from V and 0 bases from J, with 14 bases between. The second PCR ran roughly 6 to 12 cycles with a sample-barcoded 5' primer and J-beta primers. Each sample provided no less than 2.5 million CDR3-containing paired-end reads. TCRdb passed the 5' RACE reads through MiXCR, listing each CDR3 protein once. Among about 680,000 distinct CDR3 sequences listed, roughly 49% were seen once. The specimen was blood. This TCR was recovered from a woman aged 55-70 years in good health. The chain links TRBV12-3 or TRBV12-4 to TRBJ2-7, with D possibly TRBD2 on 5 matching bases. CDR3 sequence: CASCFSGSSYEQYF. The DNA for the CDR3 is TGTGCCAGCTGCTTCAGCGGTAGCTCCTACGAGCAGTACTTC.